This TCR beta chain was profiled in a study of blood T cells in healthy people across ages. Primed by a sample-barcoded 5' primer and a J-beta primer mix, a second PCR proceeded for roughly 7 to 11 cycles. A tag from a template-switch adaptor with 12 random nucleotides marked each cDNA molecule. Via MiXCR, TCRdb re-called the 5' RACE reads, giving one row per CDR3 protein. The sample has roughly 1 million distinct CDR3 sequences; under 30% are singletons. The CDR3 has 15 amino acids. Trimming at V came to 5 bases and at J to 3 bases, leaving 6 bases not matched to a gene. This clonotype was found once. The same data also contributed to another study, on T cells of mothers and their children.

V gene TRBV12-3 or TRBV12-4 combines with J gene TRBJ1-5; 8 positions agree with TRBD1. Material for sequencing was blood. This receptor was obtained from a girl aged 2 to 10 in good health. The CDR3 region has the DNA TGTGCCAGCAGTCCGGGACAGGAGAACAATCAGCCCCAGCATTTT. Its translation: CASSPGQENNQPQHF.